Listed below are T cell receptor beta chains from one sample, sequenced in a study of blood T cell repertoires in COVID-19. Some clones are missing from TCRdb's copy, which holds only in-frame ones; the method was immunoSEQ multiplex PCR. The data contain about 190,000 clones, roughly three quarters of them seen just once; the ten biggest clones take up around 11%. The sequenced sample consisted of peripheral blood. Source of these receptors: a woman aged 80 or over with COVID-19, enrolled during active disease. The CDR3 runs from the conserved cysteine through the conserved F or W. A D gene is named only where the DNA matches it firmly. Some rows mark clone size as missing; the rest say once, few, many or name a class of expanded clone.

d_call | j_call | clone_size | v_call | cdr3_aa | cdr3_nt
TRBD2 | TRBJ2-5 | NA | TRBV5-1 | CASSSQAGGKETQYF | TGCGCCAGCAGCTCCCAAGCGGGAGGGAAGGAGACCCAGTACTTC
TRBD2 | TRBJ2-5 | NA | TRBV20-1 | CSASPGLAETQYF | TGCAGTGCTAGTCCTGGACTAGCGGAGACCCAGTACTTC
TRBD2 | TRBJ2-5 | NA | TRBV7-9 | CASSSKEEGGETQYF | TGTGCCAGCAGCTCAAAGGAGGAGGGAGGGGAGACCCAGTACTTC
TRBD2 | TRBJ2-1 | NA | TRBV3-1/TRBV3-2 | CASSRNLAGDVDEQFF | TGTGCCAGCAGCCGAAATCTAGCGGGAGACGTGGATGAGCAGTTCTTC
TRBD1 | TRBJ1-4 | NA | TRBV4-2 | CASSHPGQGNEKLFF | TGTGCCAGCAGCCACCCGGGACAGGGGAATGAAAAACTGTTTTTT
NA | TRBJ2-7 | NA | TRBV5-1 | CASSLAGATNYEQYF | TGCGCCAGCAGCTTGGCAGGGGCCACCAACTACGAGCAGTACTTC
TRBD2 | TRBJ2-3 | NA | TRBV24-1 | CATSDSGTNRGTDTQYF | TGTGCCACCAGTGATTCGGGGACTAATCGAGGCACAGATACGCAGTATTTT
TRBD2 | TRBJ2-1 | NA | TRBV7-6 | CASSFRTSGADNEQFF | TGTGCCAGCAGCTTCCGGACTAGCGGGGCCGACAATGAGCAGTTCTTC
NA | TRBJ2-1 | NA | TRBV7-9 | CASSLGGREQFF | TGTGCCAGCAGCTTAGGGGGGAGGGAGCAGTTCTTC
TRBD1 | TRBJ2-3 | NA | TRBV10-3 | CAIRSPGQGVGTDTQYF | TGTGCCATCAGGTCCCCTGGACAGGGGGTTGGCACAGATACGCAGTATTTT
TRBD1 | TRBJ2-3 | NA | TRBV24-1 | CATSDPAGGDRGRDTQYF | TGTGCCACCAGTGACCCAGCTGGTGGGGACAGGGGGAGGGATACGCAGTATTTT
TRBD1 | TRBJ1-1 | once | TRBV19 | CASSSRRGQGAMNTEAFF | TGTGCCAGTAGTAGCCGCCGTGGACAGGGGGCCATGAACACTGAAGCTTTCTTT
NA | TRBJ1-2 | NA | TRBV10-3 | CAISQTEDNYGYTF | TGTGCCATCAGCCAGACAGAGGATAACTATGGCTACACCTTC
TRBD1 | TRBJ2-7 | NA | TRBV11-1 | CASSLTGVVGEQYF | TGTGCCAGCAGCTTGACAGGGGTGGTCGGCGAGCAGTACTTC
NA | TRBJ2-1 | NA | TRBV27 | CASSRGPEQFF | TGTGCCAGCAGTAGGGGTCCTGAGCAGTTCTTC
TRBD2 | TRBJ2-1 | NA | TRBV18 | CASSLLGPGLAGDNEQFF | TGTGCCAGCTCACTCCTAGGACCGGGACTAGCGGGAGATAATGAGCAGTTCTTC
TRBD1 | TRBJ1-6 | NA | TRBV19 | CASSRVGQEWGSYNSPLHF | TGTGCCAGTAGTAGAGTGGGACAGGAGTGGGGCTCCTATAATTCACCCCTCCACTTT
TRBD1 | TRBJ2-5 | NA | TRBV27 | CASSVGWDRETQYF | TGTGCCAGCAGTGTGGGCTGGGACAGGGAGACCCAGTACTTC
TRBD1 | TRBJ2-3 | NA | TRBV10-3 | CAISGTGGYTDTQYF | TGTGCCATCAGTGGGACAGGGGGGTACACAGATACGCAGTATTTT
TRBD2 | TRBJ2-7 | once | TRBV5-1 | CASSLAGLAGEQYF | TGCGCCAGCAGCTTGGCTGGACTAGCTGGTGAGCAGTACTTC
TRBD2 | TRBJ2-7 | NA | TRBV5-5 | CASSLLAVLRGSYEQYF | TGTGCCAGCAGCTTGCTAGCGGTCCTAAGGGGCTCCTACGAGCAGTACTTC
NA | TRBJ2-1 | NA | TRBV28 | CASTLGGYEQFF | TGTGCCAGCACCCTGGGAGGTTATGAGCAGTTCTTC
TRBD2 | TRBJ2-1 | NA | TRBV28 | CASRTRTSRSSYNEQFF | TGTGCCAGCAGGACCCGGACTAGCCGAAGCTCCTACAATGAGCAGTTCTTC
NA | TRBJ1-1 | NA | TRBV28 | CASRSNRNTEAFF | TGTGCCAGCAGGTCGAACAGGAACACTGAAGCTTTCTTT
TRBD2 | TRBJ2-7 | NA | TRBV7-3 | CASSSDSGTSREGSEQYF | TGTGCCAGCAGCTCAGACTCCGGGACTAGCAGGGAGGGTTCCGAGCAGTACTTC
TRBD2 | TRBJ2-7 | NA | TRBV9 | CASSVNRVAGELRARTYEQYF | TGTGCCAGCAGCGTTAATCGGGTAGCGGGAGAGCTTCGCGCAAGGACCTACGAGCAGTACTTC
NA | TRBJ2-7 | NA | TRBV11-2 | CASSGNRVGEQYF | TGTGCCAGCAGCGGAAACAGGGTTGGCGAGCAGTACTTC
TRBD2 | TRBJ2-3 | NA | TRBV11-1 | CASSRGGQETDTQYF | TGTGCCAGCAGCCGCGGGGGGCAAGAAACAGATACGCAGTATTTT
TRBD1 | TRBJ2-5 | NA | TRBV5-4 | CASSSTGGAKQEETQYF | TGTGCCAGCAGCTCGACAGGGGGCGCAAAACAGGAAGAGACCCAGTACTTC
TRBD2 | TRBJ2-7 | NA | TRBV6-5 | CASSSHSGSSYEQYF | TGTGCCAGCAGCTCCCATAGCGGGTCGTCCTACGAGCAGTACTTC
NA | TRBJ2-7 | NA | TRBV16 | CASSQASYEQYF | TGTGCCAGCAGCCAAGCGTCGTACGAGCAGTACTTC
NA | TRBJ2-7 | NA | TRBV11-3 | CASSLTGSRYEQYF | TGTGCCAGCAGCTTAACAGGGTCCCGCTACGAGCAGTACTTC
NA | TRBJ2-1 | once | TRBV7-9 | CASSLGLADTMNEQFF | TGTGCCAGCAGCTTAGGGCTAGCCGACACAATGAATGAGCAGTTCTTC
NA | TRBJ2-5 | NA | TRBV29-1 | CSAHSGGQETQYF | TGCAGCGCCCATAGCGGAGGCCAAGAGACCCAGTACTTC
NA | TRBJ2-1 | NA | TRBV6-5 | CASSYGQGPYNEQFF | TGTGCCAGCAGTTACGGCCAGGGTCCCTACAATGAGCAGTTCTTC
TRBD1 | TRBJ1-2 | NA | TRBV18 | CASSQGARGYTF | TGTGCCAGCTCACAGGGGGCAAGAGGCTACACCTTC
TRBD2 | TRBJ2-1 | once | TRBV3-1/TRBV3-2 | CASSGRGYEQFF | TGTGCCAGCAGCGGGAGGGGCTATGAGCAGTTCTTC
NA | TRBJ2-2 | NA | TRBV10-3 | CAIRTGANTGELFF | TGTGCCATCAGGACGGGAGCGAACACCGGGGAGCTGTTTTTT
TRBD1 | TRBJ2-3 | few | TRBV7-6 | CASGTGGPDTQYF | TGTGCCAGCGGGACAGGGGGCCCAGATACGCAGTATTTT
TRBD1 | TRBJ1-2 | NA | TRBV6-5 | CASEQGGNGYTF | TGTGCCAGCGAGCAGGGGGGTAATGGCTACACCTTC
TRBD1 | TRBJ2-7 | NA | TRBV2 | CASRAPGGQGSYEQYF | TGTGCCAGCAGGGCCCCCGGGGGACAGGGCTCCTACGAGCAGTACTTC
TRBD1 | TRBJ2-1 | NA | TRBV3-1/TRBV3-2 | CASRKQGARYNEQFF | TGTGCCAGCAGAAAACAGGGGGCGAGGTACAATGAGCAGTTCTTC
NA | TRBJ2-7 | NA | TRBV29-1 | CSVHQGTYEQYF | TGCAGCGTTCACCAGGGGACCTACGAGCAGTACTTC